The subject of this entry is one T cell receptor (beta chain). The data are from a study of shared T cell receptors in the human thymus. The method was immunoSEQ multiplex PCR; TCRdb's version includes in-frame clones alone and lacks a portion of them. Counted here are under 450,000 clones, over 90% occurring once; the ten biggest clones make up about 0.02%. The CDR3 extends over 14 amino acids. Germline trimming cut 4 bases from V and 4 bases from J; bases unmatched to any gene: 7. Germline V gives CDR1 SGHRS, CDR2 YFSETQ. This chain uses TRBV5-1 with TRBJ2-7, with 8 bases lining up with TRBD1. Material for sequencing was thymocytes. The clonotype comes from a human donor. CDR3 bases: TGCGCCAGCAGCAATGGACAGGGTAGGTACGAGCAGTACTTC. Protein product: CASSNGQGRYEQYF.